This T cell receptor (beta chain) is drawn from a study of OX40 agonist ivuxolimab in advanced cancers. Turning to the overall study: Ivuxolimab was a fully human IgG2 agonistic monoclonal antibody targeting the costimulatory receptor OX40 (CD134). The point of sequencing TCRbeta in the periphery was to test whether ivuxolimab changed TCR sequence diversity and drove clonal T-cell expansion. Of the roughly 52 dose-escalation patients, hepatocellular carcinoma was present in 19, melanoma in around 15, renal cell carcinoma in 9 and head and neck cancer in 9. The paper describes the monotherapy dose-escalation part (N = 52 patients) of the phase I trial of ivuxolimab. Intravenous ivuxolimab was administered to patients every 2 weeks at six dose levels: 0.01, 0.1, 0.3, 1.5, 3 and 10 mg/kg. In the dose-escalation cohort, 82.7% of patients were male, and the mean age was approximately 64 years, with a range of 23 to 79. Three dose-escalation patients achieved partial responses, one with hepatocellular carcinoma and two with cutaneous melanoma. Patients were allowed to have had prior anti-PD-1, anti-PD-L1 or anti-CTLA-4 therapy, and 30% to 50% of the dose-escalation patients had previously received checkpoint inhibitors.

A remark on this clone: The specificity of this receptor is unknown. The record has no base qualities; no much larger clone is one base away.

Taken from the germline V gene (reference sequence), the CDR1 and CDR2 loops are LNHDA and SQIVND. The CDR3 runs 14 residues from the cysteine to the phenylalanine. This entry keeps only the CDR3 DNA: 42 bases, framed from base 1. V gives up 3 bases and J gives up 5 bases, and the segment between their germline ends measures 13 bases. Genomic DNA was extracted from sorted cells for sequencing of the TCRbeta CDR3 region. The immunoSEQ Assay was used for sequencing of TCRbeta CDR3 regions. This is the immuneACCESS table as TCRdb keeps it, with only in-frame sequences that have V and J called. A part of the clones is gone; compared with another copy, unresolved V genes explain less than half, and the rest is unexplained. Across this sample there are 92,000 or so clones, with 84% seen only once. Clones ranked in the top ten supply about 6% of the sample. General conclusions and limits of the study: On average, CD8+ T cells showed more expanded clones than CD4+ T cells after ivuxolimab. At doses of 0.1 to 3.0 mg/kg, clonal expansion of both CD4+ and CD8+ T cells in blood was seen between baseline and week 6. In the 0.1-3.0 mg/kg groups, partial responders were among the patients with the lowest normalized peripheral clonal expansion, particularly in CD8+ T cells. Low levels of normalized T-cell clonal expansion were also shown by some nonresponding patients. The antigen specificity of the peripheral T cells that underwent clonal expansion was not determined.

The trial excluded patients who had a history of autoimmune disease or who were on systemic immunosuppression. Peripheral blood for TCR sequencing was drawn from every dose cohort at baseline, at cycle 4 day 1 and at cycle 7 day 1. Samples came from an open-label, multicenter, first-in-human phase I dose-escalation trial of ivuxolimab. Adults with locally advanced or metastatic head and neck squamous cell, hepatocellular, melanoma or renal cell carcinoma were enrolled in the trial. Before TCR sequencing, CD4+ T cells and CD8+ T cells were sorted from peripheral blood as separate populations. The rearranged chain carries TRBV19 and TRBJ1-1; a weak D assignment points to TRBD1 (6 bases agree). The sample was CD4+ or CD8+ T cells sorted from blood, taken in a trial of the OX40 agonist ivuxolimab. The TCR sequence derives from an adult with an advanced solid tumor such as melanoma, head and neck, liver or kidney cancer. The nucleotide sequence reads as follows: TGTGCCAGTAGTATCGGGCAGGGGAGGACTGAAGCTTTCTTT. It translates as CASSIGQGRTEAFF.